Listed below are T cell receptor beta chains from one sample, sequenced in a study of control samples from healthy donors and cancer patients. Generated by immunoSEQ multiplex PCR, the TCRdb table keeps only in-frame clones and is missing some. The table lists tens of thousands of clones, around 90% of them singletons. The sample taken for sequencing was PBMCs. These receptors originate from a woman aged 55-69 years with head and neck cancer. The CDR3 runs from the conserved cysteine through the conserved F or W. Fields, in order: J gene, D gene, V gene, CDR3 protein, CDR3 DNA. The D gene is left open where the match is weak.

j_call: TRBJ1-6; d_call: TRBD1; v_call: TRBV6-5; cdr3_aa: CASSPDRGFDPLHF; cdr3_nt: TGTGCCAGCTCCCCAGACAGGGGGTTTGATCCCCTCCACTTT
j_call: TRBJ1-1; d_call: TRBD1; v_call: TRBV4-2; cdr3_aa: CASSQPGQGNTEAFF; cdr3_nt: TGTGCCAGCAGCCAACCGGGACAGGGGAACACTGAAGCTTTCTTT
j_call: TRBJ1-1; d_call: -; v_call: TRBV3-1/TRBV3-2; cdr3_aa: CASSQGTKNTEAFF; cdr3_nt: TGTGCCAGCAGCCAGGGGACCAAGAACACTGAAGCTTTCTTT
j_call: TRBJ2-1; d_call: TRBD2; v_call: TRBV2; cdr3_aa: CASSERRLSGRQSSYNEQFF; cdr3_nt: TGTGCCAGCAGTGAACGCCGGCTTAGCGGGAGACAGAGCTCCTACAATGAGCAGTTCTTC
j_call: TRBJ2-7; d_call: -; v_call: TRBV7-3; cdr3_aa: CASSMGTMNEQYF; cdr3_nt: TGTGCCAGCAGCATGGGGACGATGAACGAGCAGTACTTC
j_call: TRBJ1-1; d_call: -; v_call: TRBV19; cdr3_aa: CASSIVGRGSTEAFF; cdr3_nt: TGTGCCAGTAGTATAGTGGGGAGGGGAAGCACTGAAGCTTTCTTT
j_call: TRBJ2-7; d_call: -; v_call: TRBV15; cdr3_aa: CATSRADSYEQYF; cdr3_nt: TGTGCCACCAGCAGGGCGGACAGCTACGAGCAGTACTTC
j_call: TRBJ2-1; d_call: -; v_call: TRBV6-4; cdr3_aa: CASSVGPNNEQFF; cdr3_nt: TGTGCCAGCAGTGTGGGGCCTAACAATGAGCAGTTCTTC
j_call: TRBJ2-5; d_call: TRBD1; v_call: TRBV2; cdr3_aa: CASSAKDRDETQYF; cdr3_nt: TGTGCCAGCAGTGCAAAGGACAGGGATGAGACCCAGTACTTC
j_call: TRBJ1-5; d_call: -; v_call: TRBV19; cdr3_aa: CASSNTRGEPQHF; cdr3_nt: TGTGCCAGTAGTAATACCAGGGGAGAGCCCCAGCATTTT
j_call: TRBJ1-5; d_call: -; v_call: TRBV5-6; cdr3_aa: CASSKRVLGNQPQHF; cdr3_nt: TGTGCCAGCAGCAAACGGGTATTGGGCAATCAGCCCCAGCATTTT
j_call: TRBJ2-7; d_call: TRBD2; v_call: TRBV30; cdr3_aa: CAFKPGTSSYEQYF; cdr3_nt: TGTGCCTTTAAGCCCGGGACTAGCAGCTACGAGCAGTACTTC
j_call: TRBJ1-1; d_call: -; v_call: TRBV5-1; cdr3_aa: CASSLVPENTEAFF; cdr3_nt: TGCGCCAGCAGCTTGGTTCCAGAGAACACTGAAGCTTTCTTT
j_call: TRBJ1-1; d_call: -; v_call: TRBV30; cdr3_aa: CACPTGGGTEAFF; cdr3_nt: TGTGCCTGCCCGACAGGTGGAGGTACTGAAGCTTTCTTT